The 2 T cell receptor beta chains in this list originate from one sample, sequenced in a study of blood T cell repertoires in COVID-19. Using immunoSEQ multiplex PCR, the repertoire was profiled, and TCRdb retains in-frame clones only, with some absent. The sample lists roughly 21,000 clones; around four fifths were seen once. What was sequenced was peripheral blood. Receptor source: a human donor in a cohort sampled during active COVID-19.

The chain uses TRBV11-2 and TRBJ2-1; D not resolved. The germline CDR1 and CDR2 sequences are SGHAT and FQNNGV. Trimming removed 0 bases at V and 3 bases at J, with 15 bases between. This CDR3 has 17 residues. The chain's CDR3 is CASSLDPGMYDYNEQFF. In nucleotides, the CDR3 is TGTGCCAGCAGCTTAGATCCCGGTATGTATGACTACAATGAGCAGTTCTTC.

This clone was seen just once. The rearrangement uses TRBV13 and TRBJ1-5; D may be TRBD1 (5 bases). Germline V gene sequence: CDR1 PRHDT, CDR2 FYEKMQ (reference sequence). V gave up 0 bases and J gave up 7 bases, with 13 bases separating them. This CDR3 spans 15 amino acids. CDR3 in DNA: TGTGCCAGCAGCTTAGGCCGGCAGGGTTTACAGCCCCAGCATTTT. Protein product: CASSLGRQGLQPQHF.